What follows are 4 T cell receptor beta chains derived from one specimen sequenced in a study of beta chain features in type 1 diabetes. What was sequenced were expressed TCRB transcripts, since all of the isolated RNA had been reverse transcribed. The table came from immunoSEQ multiplex PCR; TCRdb's copy has only in-frame clones and leaves some out. The table shows around 150,000 clones, with around 10% occurring only once. Which antigens these TCRs recognize remains unknown. Points from the study as a whole: Across all four CD4+ subsets, people with type 1 diabetes showed modestly shorter TCRB CDR3s.

Material for sequencing was central memory CD4+ T cells from blood. Receptors were obtained from a man aged 30 to 45 with type 1 diabetes.

The gene calls are TRBV5-6 and TRBJ2-1, with TRBD1 matching over 11 bases. V lost 6 bases, J lost 7 bases, and 12 bases stayed unmatched. This CDR3 comprises 16 residues. Looked up from germline, CDR1 is SGHDT and CDR2 is YYEEEE. The DNA of the CDR3 is TGTGCCAGCATCCGAGTAGGACAGGGGGCGAGTAATGAGCAGTTCTTC. Its translation is CASIRVGQGASNEQFF.

The chain employs TRBV29-1 and TRBJ2-3, with 8 bases matching TRBD2. Germline CDR1 SQVTM, CDR2 ANQGSEA. Trimming took 3 bases from V and 0 from J; bases not matched to a gene: 5. This CDR3 is 15 amino acids long. The CDR3 here is CSVDREGGSTDTQYF. The CDR3 bases are TGCAGCGTTGATCGGGAGGGGGGGAGCACAGATACGCAGTATTTT.

This clone was observed a few times. The genes are TRBV19 and TRBJ2-5; 7 bases align to TRBD1. This CDR3 comprises 14 residues. Germline CDR1 is LNHDA and CDR2 is SQIVND (reference sequence). Germline trimming cut 4 bases from V and 4 bases from J; bases unmatched to any gene: 6. The CDR3 DNA sequence: TGTGCCAGTAGTAAACGCCGACAGGGAGAGACCCAGTACTTC. It codes for CASSKRRQGETQYF.

This clone was counted a few times. The rearrangement joins TRBV28 to TRBJ2-7; TRBD1 matches 8 bases. CDR3 length equals 15 residues. With 1 base clipped from V and 3 bases from J, the junction kept 5 bases outside the gene matches. Germline V gene lookup returns CDR1 MDHEN and CDR2 SYDVKM. This chain's CDR3 is CASSLSLGQGYEQYF. The CDR3 coding sequence is TGTGCCAGCAGTTTATCGTTAGGACAGGGCTACGAGCAGTACTTC.